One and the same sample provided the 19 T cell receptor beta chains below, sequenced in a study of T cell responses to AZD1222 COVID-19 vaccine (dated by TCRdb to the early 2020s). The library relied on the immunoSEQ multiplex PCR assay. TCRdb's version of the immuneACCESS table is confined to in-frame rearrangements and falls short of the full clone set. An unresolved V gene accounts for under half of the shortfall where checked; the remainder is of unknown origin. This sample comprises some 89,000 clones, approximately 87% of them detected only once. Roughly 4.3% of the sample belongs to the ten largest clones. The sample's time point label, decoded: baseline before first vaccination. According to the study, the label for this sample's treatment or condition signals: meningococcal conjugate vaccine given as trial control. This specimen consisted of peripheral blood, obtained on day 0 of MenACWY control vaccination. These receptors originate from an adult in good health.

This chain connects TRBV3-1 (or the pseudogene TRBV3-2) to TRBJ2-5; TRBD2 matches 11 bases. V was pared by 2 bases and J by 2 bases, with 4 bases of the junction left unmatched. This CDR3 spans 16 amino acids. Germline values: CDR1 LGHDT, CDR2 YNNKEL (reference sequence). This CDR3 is CASSQPRLAGQETQYF. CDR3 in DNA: TGTGCCAGCAGCCAACCTCGACTAGCGGGGCAAGAGACCCAGTACTTC.

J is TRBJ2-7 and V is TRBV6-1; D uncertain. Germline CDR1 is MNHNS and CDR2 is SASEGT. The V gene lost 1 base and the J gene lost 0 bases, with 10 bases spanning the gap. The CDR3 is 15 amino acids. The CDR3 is CASSEDLSSSYEQYF. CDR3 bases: TGTGCCAGCAGTGAAGATCTTTCTAGCTCCTACGAGCAGTACTTC.

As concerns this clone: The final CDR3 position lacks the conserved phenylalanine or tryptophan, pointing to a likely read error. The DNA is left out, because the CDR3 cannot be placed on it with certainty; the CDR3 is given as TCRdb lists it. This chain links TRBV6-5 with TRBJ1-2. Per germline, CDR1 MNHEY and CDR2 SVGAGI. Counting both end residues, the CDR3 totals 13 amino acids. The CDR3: CASSYMGREVTIG.

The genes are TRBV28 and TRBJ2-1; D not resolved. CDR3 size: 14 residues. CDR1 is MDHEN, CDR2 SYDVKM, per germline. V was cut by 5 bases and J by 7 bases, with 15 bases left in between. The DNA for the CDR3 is TGTGCCAGCAGTCTTTTCCTCTCCTCTAATGAGCAGTTCTTC. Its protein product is CASSLFLSSNEQFF.

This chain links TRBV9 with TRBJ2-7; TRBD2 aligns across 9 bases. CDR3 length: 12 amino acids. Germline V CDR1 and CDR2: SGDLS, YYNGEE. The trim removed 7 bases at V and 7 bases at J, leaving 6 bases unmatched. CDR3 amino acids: CASGAGGGEQYF. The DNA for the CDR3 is TGTGCCAGCGGAGCGGGAGGAGGTGAGCAGTACTTC.

CDR3 amino acids: CASKSQTGIEQYF. Here the CDR3 DNA reads TGTGCCAGCAAATCCCAGACAGGGATCGAGCAGTACTTC. The gene calls are TRBV27 and TRBJ2-7; 7 positions match TRBD1. V was pared by 7 bases and J by 6 bases, with 9 bases of the junction left unmatched. The germline gives CDR1 MNHEY, CDR2 SMNVEV (reference sequence). This CDR3 has 13 amino acids.

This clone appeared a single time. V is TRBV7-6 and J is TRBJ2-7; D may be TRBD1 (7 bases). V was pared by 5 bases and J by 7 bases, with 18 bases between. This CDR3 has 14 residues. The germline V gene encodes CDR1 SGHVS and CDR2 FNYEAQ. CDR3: CASSPGQPGGEQYF. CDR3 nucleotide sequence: TGTGCCAGCAGCCCGGGACAGCCCGGAGGGGAGCAGTACTTC.

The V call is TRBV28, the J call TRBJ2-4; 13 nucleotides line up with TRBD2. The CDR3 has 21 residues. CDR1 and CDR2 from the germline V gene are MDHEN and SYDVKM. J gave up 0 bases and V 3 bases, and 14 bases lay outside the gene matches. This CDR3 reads CASSFLSIRLAGGLAKNIQYF. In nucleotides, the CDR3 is TGTGCCAGCAGTTTCCTTTCCATTAGACTAGCGGGGGGTCTAGCCAAAAACATTCAGTACTTC.

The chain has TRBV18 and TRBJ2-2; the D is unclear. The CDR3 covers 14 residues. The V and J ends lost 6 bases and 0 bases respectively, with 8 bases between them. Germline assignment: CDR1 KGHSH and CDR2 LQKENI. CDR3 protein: CASSPMANTGELFF. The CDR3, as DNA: TGTGCCAGCTCCCCCATGGCGAACACCGGGGAGCTGTTTTTT.

CDR3 nucleotide sequence: TGTGCCAGCAGCCTAAGGGTCGACACTGAAGCTTTCTTT. This gives the protein CASSLRVDTEAFF. The chain recombines TRBV7-9 with TRBJ1-1; D is uncertain. CDR1 is SEHNR and CDR2 is FQNEAQ in the germline V gene (reference sequence). This CDR3 comprises 13 residues. Trimming left V 5 bases short and J 3 bases short, with 10 bases between.

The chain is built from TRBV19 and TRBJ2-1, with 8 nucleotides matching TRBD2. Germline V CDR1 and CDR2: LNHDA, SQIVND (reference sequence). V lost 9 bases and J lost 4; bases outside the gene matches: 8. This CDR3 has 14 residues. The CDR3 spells CASKLAGTYNEQFF. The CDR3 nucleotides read TGTGCCAGCAAATTAGCGGGGACTTACAATGAGCAGTTCTTC.

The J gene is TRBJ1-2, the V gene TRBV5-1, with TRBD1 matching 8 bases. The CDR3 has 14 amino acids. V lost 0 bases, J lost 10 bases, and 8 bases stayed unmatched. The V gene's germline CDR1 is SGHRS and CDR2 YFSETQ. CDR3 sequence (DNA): TGCGCCAGCAGCTTGGTCACCCAGGGGGCCCTCTACACCTTC. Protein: CASSLVTQGALYTF.

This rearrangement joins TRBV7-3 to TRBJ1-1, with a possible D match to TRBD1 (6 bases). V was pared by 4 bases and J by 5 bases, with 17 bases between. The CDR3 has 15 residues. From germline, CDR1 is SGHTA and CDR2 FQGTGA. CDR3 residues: CASSSTGRMGTEAFF. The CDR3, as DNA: TGTGCCAGCAGCTCGACAGGAAGGATGGGGACTGAAGCTTTCTTT.

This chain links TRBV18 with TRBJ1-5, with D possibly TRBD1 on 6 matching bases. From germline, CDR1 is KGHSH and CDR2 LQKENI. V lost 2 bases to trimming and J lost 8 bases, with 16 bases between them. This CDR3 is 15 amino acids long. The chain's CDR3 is CASSPLDRLGEPQHF. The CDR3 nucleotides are TGTGCCAGCTCACCATTAGACAGGTTAGGTGAGCCCCAGCATTTT.

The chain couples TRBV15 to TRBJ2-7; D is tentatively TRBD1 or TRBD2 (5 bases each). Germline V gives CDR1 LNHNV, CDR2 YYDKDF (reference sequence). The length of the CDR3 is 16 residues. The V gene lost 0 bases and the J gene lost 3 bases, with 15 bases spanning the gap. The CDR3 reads CATSRDRSTGGYEQYF. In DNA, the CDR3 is TGTGCCACCAGCAGAGATAGAAGCACAGGAGGCTACGAGCAGTACTTC.

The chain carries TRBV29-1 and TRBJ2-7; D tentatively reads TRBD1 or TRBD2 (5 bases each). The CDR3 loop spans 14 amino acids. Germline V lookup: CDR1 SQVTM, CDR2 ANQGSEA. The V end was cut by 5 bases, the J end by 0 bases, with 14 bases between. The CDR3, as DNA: TGCAGCGTTACGCGGTGGGACGGCTCCTACGAGCAGTACTTC. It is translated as CSVTRWDGSYEQYF.

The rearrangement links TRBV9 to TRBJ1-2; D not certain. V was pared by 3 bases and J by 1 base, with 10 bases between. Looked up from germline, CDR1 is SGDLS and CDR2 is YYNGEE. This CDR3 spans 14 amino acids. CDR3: CASSAGRLNYGYTF. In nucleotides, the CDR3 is TGTGCCAGCAGCGCAGGAAGACTTAACTATGGCTACACCTTC. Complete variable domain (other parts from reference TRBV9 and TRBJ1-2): DSGVTQTPKHLITATGQRVTLRCSPRSGDLSVYWYQQSLDQGLQFLIQYYNGEERAKGNILERFSAQQFPDLHSELNLSSLELGDSALYFCASSAGRLNYGYTFGSGTRLTVV.

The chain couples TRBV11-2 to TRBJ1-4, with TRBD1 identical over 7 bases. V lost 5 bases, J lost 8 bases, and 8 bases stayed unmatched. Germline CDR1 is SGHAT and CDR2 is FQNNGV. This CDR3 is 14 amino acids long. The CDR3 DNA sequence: TGTGCCAGCAGCGGACACAGGGGAGGGGAAAAACTGTTTTTT. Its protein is CASSGHRGGEKLFF.

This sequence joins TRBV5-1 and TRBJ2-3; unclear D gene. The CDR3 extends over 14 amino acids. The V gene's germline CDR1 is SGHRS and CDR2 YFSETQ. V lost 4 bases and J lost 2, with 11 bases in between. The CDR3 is CASSESSFTDTQYF. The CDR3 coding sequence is TGCGCCAGCAGCGAGTCGTCTTTCACAGATACGCAGTATTTT.